The clone carrying this T cell receptor beta chain has just a few counts. Its target is not known. In the PCR, 60 Vbeta and 13 Jbeta primers were used. This table comes from immunoSEQ multiplex PCR, and its TCRdb copy is limited to in-frame clones, with some not included. The repertoire holds 150,000 to 200,000 clones, roughly 13% seen once, with approximately 8.3% in the top ten. The CDR3 is 14 residues long. Losses at the gene ends were 10 bases for V and 2 bases for J; bases not matched to a gene: 11. From germline, CDR1 is MDHEN and CDR2 SYDVKM. The data belong to a study of cytomegalovirus exposure and HLA in healthy donors. Study-wide results and limits: Data from an earlier analysis indicated that most TCR beta V segments were productive either about 90% or about 30% of the time. When the data were analyzed later, several of the most significant clusters appeared to be linked to common viral pathogens. An analysis was carried out at a later point. It showed that HLA-associated TCR beta chains were more clonally expanded than equally common non-associated chains.

Everyone who donated was a healthy bone marrow donor. This sequence originates from a man aged 50 or older in good health and CMV-seropositive. The genes are TRBV28 and TRBJ2-7; TRBD1 agrees at 7 bases. Material for sequencing was PBMCs. The CDR3 sequence: CAIQRQGLPYEQYV. For the CDR3, the DNA is TGTGCCATCCAAAGACAGGGTCTACCCTACGAGCAGTACGTC.